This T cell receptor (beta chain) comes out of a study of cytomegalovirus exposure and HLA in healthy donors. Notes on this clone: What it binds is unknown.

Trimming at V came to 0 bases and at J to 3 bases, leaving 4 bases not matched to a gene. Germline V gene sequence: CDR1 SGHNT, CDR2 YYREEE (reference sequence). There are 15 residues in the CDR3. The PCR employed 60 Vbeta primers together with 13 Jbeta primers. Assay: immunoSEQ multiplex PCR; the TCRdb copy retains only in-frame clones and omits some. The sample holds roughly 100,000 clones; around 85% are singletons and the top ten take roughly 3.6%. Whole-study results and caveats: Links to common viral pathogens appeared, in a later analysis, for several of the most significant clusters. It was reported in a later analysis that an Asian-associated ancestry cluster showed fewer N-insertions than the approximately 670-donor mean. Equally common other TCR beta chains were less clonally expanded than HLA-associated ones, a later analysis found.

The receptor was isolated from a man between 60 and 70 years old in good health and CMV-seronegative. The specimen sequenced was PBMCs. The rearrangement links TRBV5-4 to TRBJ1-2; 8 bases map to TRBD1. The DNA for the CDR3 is TGTGCCAGCAGCTTGGGCGGACAGGGAGACTATGGCTACACCTTC. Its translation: CASSLGGQGDYGYTF. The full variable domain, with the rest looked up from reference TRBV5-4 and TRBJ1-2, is ETGVTQSPTHLIKTRGQQVTLRCSSQSGHNTVSWYQQALGQGPQFIFQYYREEENGRGNFPPRFSGLQFPNYSSELNVNALELDDSALYLCASSLGGQGDYGYTFGSGTRLTVV.